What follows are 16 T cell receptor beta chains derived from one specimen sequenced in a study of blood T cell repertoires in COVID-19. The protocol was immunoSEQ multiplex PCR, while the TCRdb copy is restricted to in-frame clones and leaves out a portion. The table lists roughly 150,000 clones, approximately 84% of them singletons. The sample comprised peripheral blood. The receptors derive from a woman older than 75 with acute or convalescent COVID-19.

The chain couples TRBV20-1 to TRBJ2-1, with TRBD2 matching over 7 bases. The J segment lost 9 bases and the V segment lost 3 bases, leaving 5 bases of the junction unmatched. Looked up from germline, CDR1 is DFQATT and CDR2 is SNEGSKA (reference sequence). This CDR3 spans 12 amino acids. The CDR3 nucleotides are TGCAGTGCTAGTGGGCCGGGGGGTGAGCAGTTCTTC. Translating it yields CSASGPGGEQFF.

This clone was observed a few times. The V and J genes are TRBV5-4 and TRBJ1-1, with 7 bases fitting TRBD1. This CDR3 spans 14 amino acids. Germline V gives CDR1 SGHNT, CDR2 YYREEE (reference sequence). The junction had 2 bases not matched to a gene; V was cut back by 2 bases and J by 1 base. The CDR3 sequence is CASSLGQANTEAFF. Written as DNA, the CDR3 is TGTGCCAGCAGCTTAGGACAGGCGAACACTGAAGCTTTCTTT.

CDR3 residues: CASSPTGTYNYGYTF. The CDR3 nucleotides read TGTGCCAGCAGTCCTACAGGGACCTATAACTATGGCTACACCTTC. The chain is built from TRBV28 and TRBJ1-2; D possibly corresponds to TRBD1 (6 bases). V was trimmed by 5 bases and J by 1 base, leaving 14 bases between them. Germline assignment: CDR1 MDHEN and CDR2 SYDVKM. This CDR3 spans 15 amino acids.

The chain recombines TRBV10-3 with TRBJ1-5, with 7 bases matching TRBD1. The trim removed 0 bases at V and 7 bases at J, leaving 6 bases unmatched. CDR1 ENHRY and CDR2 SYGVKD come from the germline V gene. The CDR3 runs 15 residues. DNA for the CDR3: TGTGCCATCAGTGAGTCCGCAGGGGGTGTCCAGCCCCAGCATTTT. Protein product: CAISESAGGVQPQHF.

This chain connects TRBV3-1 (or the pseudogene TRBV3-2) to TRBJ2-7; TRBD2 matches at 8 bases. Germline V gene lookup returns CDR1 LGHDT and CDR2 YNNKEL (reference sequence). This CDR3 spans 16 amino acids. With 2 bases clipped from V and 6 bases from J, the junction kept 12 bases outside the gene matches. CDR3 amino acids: CASSQLQRGLGGEQYF. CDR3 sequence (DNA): TGTGCCAGCAGCCAACTCCAACGGGGACTAGGGGGCGAGCAGTACTTC.

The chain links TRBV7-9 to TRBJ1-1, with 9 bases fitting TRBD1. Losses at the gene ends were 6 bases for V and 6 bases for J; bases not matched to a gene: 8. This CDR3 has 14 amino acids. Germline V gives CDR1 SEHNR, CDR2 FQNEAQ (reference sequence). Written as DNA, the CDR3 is TGTGCCAGCAGTCGGGACAGGGAGAGCGCTGAAGCTTTCTTT. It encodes CASSRDRESAEAFF.

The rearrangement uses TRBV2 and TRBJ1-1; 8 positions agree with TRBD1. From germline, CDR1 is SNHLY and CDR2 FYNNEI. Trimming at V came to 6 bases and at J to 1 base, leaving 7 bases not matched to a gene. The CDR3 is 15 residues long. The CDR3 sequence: CASREDRVTNTEAFF. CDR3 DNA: TGTGCCAGCAGGGAGGACAGGGTTACGAACACTGAAGCTTTCTTT.

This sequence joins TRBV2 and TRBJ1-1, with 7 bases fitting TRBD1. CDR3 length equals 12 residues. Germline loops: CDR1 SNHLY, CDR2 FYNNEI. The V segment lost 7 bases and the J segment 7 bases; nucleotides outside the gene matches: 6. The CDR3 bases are TGTGCCAGCACTTGGAGACAGGGTGAAGCTTTCTTT. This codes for CASTWRQGEAFF.

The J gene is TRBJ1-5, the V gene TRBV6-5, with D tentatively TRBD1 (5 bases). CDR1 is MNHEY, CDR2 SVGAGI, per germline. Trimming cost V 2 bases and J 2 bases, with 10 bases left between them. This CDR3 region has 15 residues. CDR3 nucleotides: TGTGCCAGCAGTTACGACAGCCGAGGCAATCAGCCCCAGCATTTT. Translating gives CASSYDSRGNQPQHF.

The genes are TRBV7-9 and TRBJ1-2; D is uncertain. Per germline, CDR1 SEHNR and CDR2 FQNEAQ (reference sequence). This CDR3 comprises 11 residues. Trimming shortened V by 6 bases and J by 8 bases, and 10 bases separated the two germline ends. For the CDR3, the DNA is TGTGCCAGCAGTCTATCTCGCGGCTACACCTTC. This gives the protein CASSLSRGYTF.

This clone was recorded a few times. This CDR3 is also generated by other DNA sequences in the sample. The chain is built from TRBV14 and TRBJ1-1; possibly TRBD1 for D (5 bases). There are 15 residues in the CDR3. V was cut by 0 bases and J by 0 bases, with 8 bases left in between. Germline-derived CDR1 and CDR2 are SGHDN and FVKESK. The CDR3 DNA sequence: TGTGCCAGCAGCCAAGAGACAGCCCTGAACACTGAAGCTTTCTTT. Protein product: CASSQETALNTEAFF. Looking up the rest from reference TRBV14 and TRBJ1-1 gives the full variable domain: EAGVTQFPSHSVIEKGQTVTLRCDPISGHDNLYWYRRVMGKEIKFLLHFVKESKQDESGMPNNRFLAERTGGTYSTLKVQPAELEDSGVYFCASSQETALNTEAFFGQGTRLTVV.

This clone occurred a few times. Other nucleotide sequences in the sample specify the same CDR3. The CDR3 loop reads CASSLGGQANTEAFF. The CDR3 region has the DNA TGTGCCAGCAGCTTAGGGGGACAGGCGAACACTGAAGCTTTCTTT. The rearrangement joins TRBV11-3 to TRBJ1-1; 8 nucleotides agree with TRBD1. Germline V CDR1 and CDR2: SGHNT, YENEEA. The CDR3 spans 15 residues. The trim removed 1 base at V and 1 base at J, leaving 2 bases unmatched.

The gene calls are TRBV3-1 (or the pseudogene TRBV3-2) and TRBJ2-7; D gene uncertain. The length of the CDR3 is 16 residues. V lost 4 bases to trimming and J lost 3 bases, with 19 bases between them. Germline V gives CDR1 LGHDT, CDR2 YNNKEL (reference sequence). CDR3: CASSPLTASLFYEQYF. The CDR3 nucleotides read TGTGCCAGCAGCCCCCTCACGGCTAGTCTTTTCTACGAGCAGTACTTC.

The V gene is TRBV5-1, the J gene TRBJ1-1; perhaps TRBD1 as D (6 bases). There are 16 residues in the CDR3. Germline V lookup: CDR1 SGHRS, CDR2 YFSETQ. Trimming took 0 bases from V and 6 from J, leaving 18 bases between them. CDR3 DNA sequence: TGCGCCAGCAGCTTGGCCCCGGCAGGGGCGAATCCTGAAGCTTTCTTT. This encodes CASSLAPAGANPEAFF.

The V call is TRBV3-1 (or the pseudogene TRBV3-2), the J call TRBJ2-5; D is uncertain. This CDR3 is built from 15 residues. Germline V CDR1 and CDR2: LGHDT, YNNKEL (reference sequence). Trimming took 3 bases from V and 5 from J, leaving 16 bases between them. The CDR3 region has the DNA TGTGCCAGCAGCCAGGATCCTGAGGTGCAGGAGACCCAGTACTTC. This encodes CASSQDPEVQETQYF.

The CDR3 protein is CASLAGRTTNTGELFF. CDR3 coding DNA: TGTGCCAGCCTCGCAGGGCGGACAACCAACACCGGGGAGCTGTTTTTT. The V gene is TRBV5-8, the J gene TRBJ2-2, with a weak D call TRBD1 (5 bases). Germline CDR1 SGHTS, CDR2 YDEGEE. Trimming removed 7 bases from V and 2 bases from J, with 18 bases in between. The CDR3 consists of 16 residues.